A selection of T cell receptor beta chains follows, all from one sample in a study of response to subunit inactivated influenza vaccine. TCRdb re-analysed the RT-PCR reads in MiXCR, keeping a single row per CDR3 protein. In the table there are 600,000 to 850,000 distinct CDR3 sequences, about 14% of which are singletons. The sample was PBMCs from blood, taken approximately 15 days before vaccination. These receptors all stem from a man aged 45-65 years who received an inactivated influenza vaccine. Both conserved end residues are part of each CDR3. D genes are given only for firm matches. Clone sizes are given selectively: once, few, many, or a class where the clone is expanded.

TRBV29-1	NA	NA	TRBJ2-5	CSVERSGETQYF	TGCAGCGTTGAAAGGAGTGGAGAGACCCAGTACTTC
TRBV28	TRBD1	NA	TRBJ2-7	CASSPTLDRAPEQYF	TGTGCCAGCAGTCCCACACTCGACAGGGCCCCCGAGCAGTACTTC
TRBV27	NA	few	TRBJ2-7	CASSLSLGLAYEQYF	TGTGCCAGCAGTTTATCGTTGGGGCTGGCTTACGAGCAGTACTTC
TRBV6-2/TRBV6-3	TRBD1	few	TRBJ2-1	CASSPHRDRGRGFF	TGTGCCAGCAGTCCTCACCGGGACAGGGGACGGGGGTTCTTC
TRBV9	TRBD2	few	TRBJ2-7	CASSHSGTSYEQYF	TGTGCCAGCAGCCATAGCGGGACTTCCTACGAGCAGTACTTC
TRBV4-3	NA	many	TRBJ2-1	CASSQELYNEQFF	TGCGCCAGCAGCCAAGAGCTCTACAATGAGCAGTTCTTC
TRBV6-1	NA	NA	TRBJ1-4	CASSVSGRLVSTNEKLFF	TGTGCCAGCAGTGTTTCGGGGCGTCTGGTATCAACTAATGAAAAACTGTTTTTT
TRBV2	TRBD1	many	TRBJ1-5	CASSTGGAWPQHF	TGTGCCAGCAGTACAGGGGGCGCTTGGCCCCAGCATTTT
TRBV24-1	TRBD2	NA	TRBJ2-2	CATSDRSQRGATGELFF	TGTGCCACCAGTGACCGCTCCCAGCGGGGGGCAACCGGGGAGCTGTTTTTT
TRBV11-2	NA	few	TRBJ2-1	CASSLDPWAGDLYNEQFF	TGTGCCAGCAGCTTAGATCCTTGGGCAGGGGACCTCTACAATGAGCAGTTCTTC
TRBV24-1	NA	NA	TRBJ1-5	CATSQGLRDQPQHF	TGTGCCACCAGCCAGGGACTTCGAGATCAGCCCCAGCATTTT
TRBV7-2	TRBD2	few	TRBJ2-7	CASSLDRLAGLEQYF	TGTGCCAGCAGCTTAGATCGGTTAGCGGGGCTCGAGCAGTACTTC
TRBV3-1	NA	NA	TRBJ1-2	CASSQDRSVYYTF	TGTGCCAGCAGCCAAGATCGGAGTGTCTACTACACCTTC
TRBV2	NA	few	TRBJ2-1	CASDLTSATYSSYNEQFF	TGTGCCAGCGATTTGACTAGTGCGACCTATAGCTCCTACAATGAGCAGTTCTTC
TRBV5-1	TRBD1	NA	TRBJ2-7	CASSWTGLSEQYF	TGCGCCAGCAGCTGGACAGGGTTGAGCGAGCAGTACTTC
TRBV29-1	TRBD2	many	TRBJ2-7	CSGKLAGGYEQYF	TGCAGCGGGAAACTAGCGGGAGGCTACGAGCAGTACTTC
TRBV7-2	NA	many	TRBJ2-7	CASSLAVEQYF	TGTGCCAGCAGCTTAGCGGTGGAGCAGTACTTC
TRBV15	NA	NA	TRBJ2-7	CATSRAPHYEQYF	TGTGCCACCAGCAGAGCCCCCCACTACGAGCAGTACTTC
TRBV20-1	TRBD1	few	TRBJ1-6	CSASGQGVFTLHF	TGCAGTGCTAGTGGACAGGGGGTTTTCACCCTCCACTTT
TRBV15	TRBD2	NA	TRBJ2-1	CATSRGSGSYGEQFF	TGTGCCACCAGCAGAGGTAGCGGGAGTTATGGTGAGCAGTTCTTC
TRBV11-1	NA	few	TRBJ2-4	CASSSAEVRGKNIQYF	TGTGCCAGCAGCTCCGCCGAAGTGAGAGGCAAAAACATTCAGTACTTC
TRBV20-1	TRBD2	NA	TRBJ2-1	CSAGTSPYNEQFF	TGCAGTGCCGGGACTAGCCCCTACAATGAGCAGTTCTTC
TRBV7-8	NA	once	TRBJ2-7	CASSLVGSAQYF	TGTGCCAGCAGCCTGGTTGGGTCCGCGCAGTACTTC
TRBV20-1	NA	NA	TRBJ2-7	CSARDEAGAFYEQYF	TGCAGTGCTAGAGATGAGGCCGGCGCTTTCTACGAGCAGTACTTC
TRBV4-3	NA	many	TRBJ2-2	CASSQAVGAGELFF	TGCGCCAGCAGCCAAGCGGTGGGGGCCGGGGAGCTGTTTTTT
TRBV20-1	TRBD2	NA	TRBJ2-5	CSARGGAGDQETQYF	TGCAGTGCTAGAGGCGGGGCGGGGGACCAAGAGACCCAGTACTTC
TRBV20-1	NA	few	TRBJ2-1	CSASSSAPGTFYNEQFF	TGCAGTGCATCATCTTCCGCCCCCGGGACTTTTTACAATGAGCAGTTCTTC
TRBV5-1	TRBD1	NA	TRBJ1-6	CASSKTGTGVSPLHF	TGCGCCAGCAGCAAGACCGGGACAGGGGTTTCACCCCTCCACTTT
TRBV4-3	TRBD1	few	TRBJ2-5	CASSQRDRAEETQYF	TGCGCCAGCAGCCAACGGGACAGGGCTGAAGAGACCCAGTACTTC
TRBV29-1	NA	many	TRBJ2-1	CSVDIRGAYNEQFF	TGCAGCGTTGACATAAGGGGGGCATACAATGAGCAGTTCTTC
TRBV7-9	TRBD1	few	TRBJ1-5	CASSWGQGGNQPQHF	TGTGCCAGCAGCTGGGGACAGGGTGGCAATCAGCCCCAGCATTTT
TRBV3-1	NA	few	TRBJ1-1	CASSQDRGSEAFF	TGTGCCAGCAGCCAAGATAGAGGGTCTGAAGCTTTCTTT
TRBV6-2/TRBV6-3	TRBD1	NA	TRBJ2-7	CASRDRGFGEQYF	TGTGCCAGCAGAGACAGGGGCTTTGGCGAGCAGTACTTC
TRBV4-1	TRBD1	NA	TRBJ2-2	CASSRTGGGLFF	TGCGCCAGCAGCCGGACAGGGGGCGGGCTGTTTTTT
TRBV5-5	NA	few	TRBJ2-2	CASSLASRPNTGELFF	TGTGCCAGCAGCTTGGCAAGCAGACCGAACACCGGGGAGCTGTTTTTT
TRBV7-2	NA	many	TRBJ2-7	CASSLNWPYEQYF	TGTGCCAGCAGCTTAAATTGGCCCTACGAGCAGTACTTC
TRBV14	NA	NA	TRBJ2-3	CASTPLGHNTQYF	TGTGCCAGCACCCCGTTGGGACATAATACGCAGTATTTT
TRBV6-5	NA	NA	TRBJ1-3	CASSSLRGSSGNTIYF	TGTGCCAGCAGTTCCCTGAGGGGTAGCTCTGGAAACACCATATATTTT
TRBV9	TRBD2	few	TRBJ2-1	CASSAAGSSGGTYNEQFF	TGTGCCAGCAGCGCCGCCGGGAGTAGCGGGGGTACCTACAATGAGCAGTTCTTC
TRBV6-2/TRBV6-3	NA	NA	TRBJ2-7	CASISATRFNRYEQYF	TGTGCCAGCATCTCGGCGACTAGATTTAATAGGTACGAGCAGTACTTC
TRBV5-1	NA	NA	TRBJ2-6	CASSRTAANVLTF	TGCGCCAGCAGCCGCACCGCGGCCAACGTCCTGACTTTC
TRBV29-1	TRBD2	NA	TRBJ2-5	CSVGTSGTWETQYF	TGCAGCGTTGGGACTAGCGGGACATGGGAGACCCAGTACTTC
TRBV20-1	TRBD2	few	TRBJ2-5	CSARSVAGIETQYF	TGCAGTGCTAGGTCGGTAGCGGGAATCGAGACCCAGTACTTC
TRBV7-6	TRBD2	NA	TRBJ2-1	CASSPGLAGGANEQFF	TGTGCCAGCAGCCCCGGACTAGCGGGAGGTGCGAATGAGCAGTTCTTC
TRBV7-2	NA	many	TRBJ2-3	CASRSPIGDPSDTQYF	TGTGCCAGCAGAAGTCCGATTGGGGACCCATCAGATACGCAGTATTTT
TRBV20-1	TRBD1	NA	TRBJ1-1	CSANRGTTEAFF	TGCAGTGCGAACAGGGGAACCACTGAAGCTTTCTTT
TRBV9	NA	NA	TRBJ2-7	CASSPWGGRTTYEQYF	TGTGCCAGCAGCCCCTGGGGAGGACGGACCACCTACGAGCAGTACTTC
TRBV14	NA	few	TRBJ2-1	CASGGAGNEQFF	TGTGCCAGCGGGGGGGCTGGCAATGAGCAGTTCTTC
TRBV6-5	TRBD2	NA	TRBJ2-2	CASSFSSGRQITGELFF	TGTGCCAGCAGTTTCTCTAGCGGGAGGCAAATCACCGGGGAGCTGTTTTTT
TRBV4-3	TRBD1	many	TRBJ2-2	CASSQTGAGELFF	TGCGCCAGCAGCCAGACAGGGGCCGGGGAGCTGTTTTTT
TRBV25-1	NA	few	TRBJ2-1	CASTAPGLNLNEQFF	TGTGCCAGCACCGCTCCGGGACTTAACCTCAATGAGCAGTTCTTC
TRBV25-1	TRBD1	few	TRBJ2-1	CASTQGSNEQFF	TGTGCCAGTACACAGGGGAGCAATGAGCAGTTCTTC